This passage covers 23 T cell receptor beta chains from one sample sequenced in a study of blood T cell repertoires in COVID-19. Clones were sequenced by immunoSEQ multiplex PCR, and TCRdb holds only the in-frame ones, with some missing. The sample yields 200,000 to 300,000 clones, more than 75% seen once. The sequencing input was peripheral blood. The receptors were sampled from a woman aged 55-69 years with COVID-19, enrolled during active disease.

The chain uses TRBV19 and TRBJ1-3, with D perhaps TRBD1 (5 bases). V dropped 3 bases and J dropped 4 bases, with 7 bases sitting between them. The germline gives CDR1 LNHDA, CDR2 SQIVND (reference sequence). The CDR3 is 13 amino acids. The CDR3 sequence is CASSIGAGNTIYF. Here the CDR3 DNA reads TGTGCCAGTAGTATTGGGGCCGGAAACACCATATATTTT.

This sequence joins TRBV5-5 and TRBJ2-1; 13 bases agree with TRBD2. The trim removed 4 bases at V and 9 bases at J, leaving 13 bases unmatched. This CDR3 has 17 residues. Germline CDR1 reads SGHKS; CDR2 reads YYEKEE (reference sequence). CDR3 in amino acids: CASSRGLAGAVFLEQFF. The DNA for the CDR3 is TGTGCCAGCAGCCGCGGACTAGCGGGAGCAGTATTTCTTGAGCAGTTCTTC.

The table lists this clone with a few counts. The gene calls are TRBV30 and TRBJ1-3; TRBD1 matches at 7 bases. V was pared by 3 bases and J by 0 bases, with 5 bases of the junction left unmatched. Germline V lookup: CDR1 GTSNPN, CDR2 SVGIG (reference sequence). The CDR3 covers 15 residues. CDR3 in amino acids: CAWRRGQSSGNTIYF. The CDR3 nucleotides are TGTGCCTGGAGACGGGGACAGAGCTCTGGAAACACCATATATTTT.

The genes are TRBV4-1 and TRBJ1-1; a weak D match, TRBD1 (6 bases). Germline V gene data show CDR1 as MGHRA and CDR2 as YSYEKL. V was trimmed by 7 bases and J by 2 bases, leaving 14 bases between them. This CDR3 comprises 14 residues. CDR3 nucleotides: TGCGCCAGCACGAACAGGGTGGGTAACACTGAAGCTTTCTTT. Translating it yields CASTNRVGNTEAFF.

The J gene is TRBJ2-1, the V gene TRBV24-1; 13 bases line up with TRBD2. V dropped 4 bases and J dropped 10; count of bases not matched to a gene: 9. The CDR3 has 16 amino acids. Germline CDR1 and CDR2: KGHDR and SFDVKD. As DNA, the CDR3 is TGTGCCACCAGTGACCCACTAGCGGGAGGGGCCGGGGAGCAGTTCTTC. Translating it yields CATSDPLAGGAGEQFF.

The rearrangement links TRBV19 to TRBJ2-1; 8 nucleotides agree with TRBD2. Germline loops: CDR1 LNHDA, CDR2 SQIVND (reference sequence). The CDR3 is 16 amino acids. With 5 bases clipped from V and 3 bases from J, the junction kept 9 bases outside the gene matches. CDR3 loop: CASSSRTSQGYNEQFF. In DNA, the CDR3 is TGTGCCAGTAGTTCAAGGACTAGCCAGGGCTACAATGAGCAGTTCTTC.

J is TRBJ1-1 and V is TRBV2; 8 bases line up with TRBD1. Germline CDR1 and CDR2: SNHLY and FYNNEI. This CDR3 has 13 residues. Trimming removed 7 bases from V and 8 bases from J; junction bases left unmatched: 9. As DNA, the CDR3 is TGTGCCAGCAAGATACAGGGGGAACTGGAAGCTTTCTTT. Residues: CASKIQGELEAFF.

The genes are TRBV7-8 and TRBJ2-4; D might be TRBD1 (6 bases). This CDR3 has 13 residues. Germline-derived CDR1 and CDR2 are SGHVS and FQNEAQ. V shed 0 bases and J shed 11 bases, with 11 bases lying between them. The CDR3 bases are TGTGCCAGCAGCTTAGCGGAACAGGGAGTTCAGTACTTC. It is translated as CASSLAEQGVQYF.

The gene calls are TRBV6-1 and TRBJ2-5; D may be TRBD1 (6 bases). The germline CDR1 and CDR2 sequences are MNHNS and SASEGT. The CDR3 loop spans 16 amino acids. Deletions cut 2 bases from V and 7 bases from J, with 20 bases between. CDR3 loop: CASSEIGRGFPGTQYF. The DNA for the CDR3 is TGTGCCAGCAGTGAAATTGGCAGGGGCTTCCCGGGGACCCAGTACTTC.

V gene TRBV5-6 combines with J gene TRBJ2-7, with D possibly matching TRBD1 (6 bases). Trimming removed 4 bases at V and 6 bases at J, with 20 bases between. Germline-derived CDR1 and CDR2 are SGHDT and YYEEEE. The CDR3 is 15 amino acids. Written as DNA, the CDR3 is TGTGCCAGCAGCCGGAGACAGGTCGGATCAGGCGAGCAGTACTTC. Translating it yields CASSRRQVGSGEQYF.

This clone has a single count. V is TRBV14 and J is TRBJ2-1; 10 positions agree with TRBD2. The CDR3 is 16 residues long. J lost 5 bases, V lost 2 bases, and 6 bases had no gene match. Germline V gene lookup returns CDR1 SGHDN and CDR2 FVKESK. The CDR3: CASSQLAGERNNEQFF. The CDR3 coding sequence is TGTGCCAGCAGCCAACTAGCGGGAGAGCGGAACAATGAGCAGTTCTTC.

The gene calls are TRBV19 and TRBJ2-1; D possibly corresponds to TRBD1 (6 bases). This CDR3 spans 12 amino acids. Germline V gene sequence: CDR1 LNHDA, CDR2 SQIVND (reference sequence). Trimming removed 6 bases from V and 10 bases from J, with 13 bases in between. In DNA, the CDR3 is TGTGCCAGTAGCATCAGGGGAAGCGAGCAGTTCTTC. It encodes CASSIRGSEQFF.

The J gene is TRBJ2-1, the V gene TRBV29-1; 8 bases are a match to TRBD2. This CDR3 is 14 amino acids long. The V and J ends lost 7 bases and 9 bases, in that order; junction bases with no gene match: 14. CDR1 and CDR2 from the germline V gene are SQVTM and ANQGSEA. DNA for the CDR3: TGCAGCGCTGGGACTAGTAACTCCGTGGGTGAGCAGTTCTTC. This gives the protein CSAGTSNSVGEQFF.

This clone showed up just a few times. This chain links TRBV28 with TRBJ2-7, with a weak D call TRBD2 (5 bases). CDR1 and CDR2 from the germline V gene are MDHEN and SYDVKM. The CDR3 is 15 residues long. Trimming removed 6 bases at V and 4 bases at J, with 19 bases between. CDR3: CASSPEGRGKYEQYF. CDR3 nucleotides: TGTGCCAGCAGCCCCGAGGGAAGAGGGAAATACGAGCAGTACTTC.

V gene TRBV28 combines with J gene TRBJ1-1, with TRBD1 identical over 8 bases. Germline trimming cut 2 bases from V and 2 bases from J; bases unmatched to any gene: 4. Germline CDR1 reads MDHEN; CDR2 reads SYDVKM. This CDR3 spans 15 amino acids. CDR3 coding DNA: TGTGCCAGCAGTTTAACGGACAGGGTTAACACTGAAGCTTTCTTT. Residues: CASSLTDRVNTEAFF.

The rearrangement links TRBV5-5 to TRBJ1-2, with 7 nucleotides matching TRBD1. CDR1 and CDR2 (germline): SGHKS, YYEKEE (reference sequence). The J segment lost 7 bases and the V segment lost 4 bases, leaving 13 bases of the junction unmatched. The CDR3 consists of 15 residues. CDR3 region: CASSGTTGVWGGYTF. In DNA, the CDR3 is TGTGCCAGCAGCGGAACAACAGGGGTTTGGGGTGGCTACACCTTC.

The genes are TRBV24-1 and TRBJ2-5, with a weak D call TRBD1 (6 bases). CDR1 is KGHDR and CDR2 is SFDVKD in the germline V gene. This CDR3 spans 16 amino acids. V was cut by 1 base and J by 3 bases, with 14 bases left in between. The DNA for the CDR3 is TGTGCCACCAGTGATTTTGGAACAGGGAAGGAAGAGACCCAGTACTTC. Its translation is CATSDFGTGKEETQYF.

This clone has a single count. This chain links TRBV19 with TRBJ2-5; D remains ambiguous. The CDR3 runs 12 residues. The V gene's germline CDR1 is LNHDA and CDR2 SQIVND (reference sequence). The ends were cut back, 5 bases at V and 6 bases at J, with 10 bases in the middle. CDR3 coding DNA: TGTGCCAGTAGTTCCCTGCGGCAGACCCAGTACTTC. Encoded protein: CASSSLRQTQYF.

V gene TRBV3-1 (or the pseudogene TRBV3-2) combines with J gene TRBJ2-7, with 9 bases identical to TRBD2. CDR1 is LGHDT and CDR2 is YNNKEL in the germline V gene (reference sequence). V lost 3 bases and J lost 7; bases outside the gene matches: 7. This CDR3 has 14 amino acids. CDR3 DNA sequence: TGTGCCAGCAGCCATGGCGGGAGGGCCGTTGAGCAGTACTTC. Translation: CASSHGGRAVEQYF.

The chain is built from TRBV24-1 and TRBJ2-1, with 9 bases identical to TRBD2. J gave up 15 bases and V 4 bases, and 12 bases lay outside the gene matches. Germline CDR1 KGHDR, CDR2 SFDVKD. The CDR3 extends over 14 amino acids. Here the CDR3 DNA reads TGTGCCACCAGTGACGTTCAACTAGCGGGCCGGCTGTTCTTC. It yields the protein CATSDVQLAGRLFF.

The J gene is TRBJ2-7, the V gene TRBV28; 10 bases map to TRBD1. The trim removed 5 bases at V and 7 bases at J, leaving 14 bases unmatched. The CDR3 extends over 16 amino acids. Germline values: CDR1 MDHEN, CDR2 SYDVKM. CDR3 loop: CASSPRRGQGIREQYF. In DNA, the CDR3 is TGTGCCAGCAGTCCTCGGAGGGGACAGGGGATCCGGGAGCAGTACTTC.

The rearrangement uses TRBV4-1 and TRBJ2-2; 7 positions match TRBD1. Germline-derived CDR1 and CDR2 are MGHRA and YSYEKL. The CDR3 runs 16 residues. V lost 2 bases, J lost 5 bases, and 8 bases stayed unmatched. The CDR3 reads CASSQNRGRGTGELFF. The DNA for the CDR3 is TGCGCCAGCAGCCAAAACCGAGGCAGGGGGACCGGGGAGCTGTTTTTT.

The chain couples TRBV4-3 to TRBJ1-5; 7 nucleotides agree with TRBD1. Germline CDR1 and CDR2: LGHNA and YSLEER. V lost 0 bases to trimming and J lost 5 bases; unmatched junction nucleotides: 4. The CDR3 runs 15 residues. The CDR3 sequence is CASSQDWQGDQPQHF. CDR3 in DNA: TGCGCCAGCAGCCAAGATTGGCAGGGGGATCAGCCCCAGCATTTT.